The table lists the clone carrying this TCR beta chain with a few counts. This entry belongs to a study of CD4 T cells in relation to SARS-CoV-2 and coronaviruses. Study background: Shared crossreactive spike epitopes were mapped to their HLA restriction.

After removal of 0 bases from V and 8 bases from J, the junction contained 8 bases not matched to a gene. Per germline, CDR1 LGHNA and CDR2 YNFKEQ. The CDR3 is made up of 16 amino acids. Uncultured naive and memory CD4+ T cells supplied DNA for deep TCR-beta sequencing. Produced via immunoSEQ multiplex PCR; TCRdb's table is partial and in-frame only. The table has roughly 61,000 clones, 75% to 90% seen once; the top ten hold about 1.4%. The unexposed donors gave CD4+ T cells in about 2011-2018, prior to COVID-19. Naive and memory CD4+ T cells were separated from cryopreserved PBMCs. The rearrangement uses TRBV4-2 and TRBJ2-1; the match to TRBD2 covers 9 bases. The TCR comes from a human donor in good health. Input material: memory CD4+ T cells from PBMCs. The CDR3 nucleotides are TGTGCCAGCAGCCAAGATGGGAGCGGGAGGATTTATGAGCAGTTCTTC. It codes for CASSQDGSGRIYEQFF.